This T cell receptor beta chain was sequenced in a study of blood T cell repertoires in COVID-19 (dated by TCRdb to 2018 to 2020). Looking at the study overall: Samples covering the acute and convalescent phases of COVID-19 were provided by collaborators in the United States, Italy and Spain. The prospective study material was composed of cDNA or gDNA derived from T cells, B-cell-depleted T cells, or PBMCs. Subjects who had been exposed to COVID-19, were actively infected with it, or had recovered from it provided the deeply sampled blood TCRbeta repertoires that made up the dataset. The repertoires were made available in a free public database intended to serve as a resource for research on the immune response to SARS-CoV-2. The samples were drawn from the first 160 participants of the ongoing ImmuneRACE study and from roughly 1,300 subjects provided by 6 global collaborators. The sample metadata nearly always contained a de-identified subject ID, COVID-19 status, age in years and sex. Where available, HLA class I and class II types were taken from metadata supplied by the sample provider and were not determined by assay-based typing.

With respect to this clone: Its target antigen remains unknown. No quality values exist for individual bases; no much larger clone is one base distant.

What the authors observed across the whole study: Clinical and demographic metadata were provided uncurated, with the amount varying by source and participant.

TCRbeta CDR3 regions were amplified from genomic DNA by means of the immunoSEQ Assay, a bias-controlled multiplex PCR. The original methods were these. Within the assay, amplification of reference gene primers was used to estimate how many nucleated cells each sample contained. To quantify the absolute abundance of each unique TCRbeta CDR3 rearrangement, sequence reads were collapsed and filtered. For each sample, productive Simpson clonality was calculated by taking the square root of Simpson's diversity index across productive rearrangements. TCRdb stores this immuneACCESS table with in-frame sequences only. Part of the clones is absent; in the studies checked, under half of the shortfall reflects unresolved V genes, and no reason is known for the rest. V and J calls and clone size come straight from that table; D and trimming were deduced from the DNA. The sample table holds around 250,000 clones, of which about 90% were seen once. The top ten clonotypes cover around 1.9% of the sample.

At one collaborating source in Seattle, patients were enrolled during active infection and were followed longitudinally through the course of disease. Whole blood was collected in K2EDTA tubes by collaborating institutions according to the institutions' own protocols. For TCRbeta analysis, collaborator samples were shipped as frozen whole blood, as isolated PBMCs, or as DNA extracted from either sample type. The germline V gene supplies CDR1 SGHRS and CDR2 YFSETQ. The CDR3 has 14 amino acids, counting the end cysteine and phenylalanine. Here the CDR3 DNA is all that survives: 42 bases in frame from base 1. The germline V end is reduced by 4 bases and the J end by 6 bases; junction bases left unmatched: 7.

The sample was peripheral blood. This TCR was sampled from an older woman with COVID-19, enrolled during active disease. This chain joins TRBV5-1 to TRBJ2-1; the central 7 bases match TRBD1. The CDR3 protein: CASSAGGFGNEQFF. The DNA sequence is as follows: TGCGCCAGCAGCGCAGGGGGATTCGGCAATGAGCAGTTCTTC.